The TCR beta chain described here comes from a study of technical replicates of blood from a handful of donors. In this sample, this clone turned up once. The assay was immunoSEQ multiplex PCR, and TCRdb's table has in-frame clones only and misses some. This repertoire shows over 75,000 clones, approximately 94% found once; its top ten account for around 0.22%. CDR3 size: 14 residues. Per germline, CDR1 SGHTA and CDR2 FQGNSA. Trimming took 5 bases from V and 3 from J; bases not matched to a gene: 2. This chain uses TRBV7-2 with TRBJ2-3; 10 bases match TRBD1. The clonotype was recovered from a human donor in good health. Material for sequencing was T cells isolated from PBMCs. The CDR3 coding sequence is TGTGCCAGCAGCAAGGGACAGGGGACAGATACGCAGTATTTT. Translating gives CASSKGQGTDTQYF.